The 26 T cell receptor beta chains below come from one sample, sequenced in a study of vaccination and CD4 T cells after COVID-19. The Oncomine TCR Beta short-read assay generated sequence data from the DNA of cultured CD4+ T cells. TCRdb redid the calling of the PCR reads with MiXCR, one entry per CDR3 protein. The sample includes under 9,000 distinct CDR3 sequences, about 47% seen only once; the top ten take around 43%. Treatment of the sample: approximately 11-day PBMC culture with coronavirus spike peptide pools or control peptides (ViraFEST assay). Their antigen targets remain unknown. Sequenced material: CD4+ T cells from blood, cultured in vitro. These receptors originate from a human donor who had recovered from COVID-19.

This clonotype was found once. V is TRBV7-2 and J is TRBJ2-7; 14 nucleotides agree with TRBD2. CDR3 length equals 16 residues. The V gene's germline CDR1 is SGHTA and CDR2 FQGNSA. Trimming cost V 2 bases and J 3 bases; bases outside gene matches: 3. The CDR3 DNA is TGTGCCAGCAGCTTACAAGGACTAGCGGGAGGCTACGAGCAGTACTTC. It translates to CASSLQGLAGGYEQYF.

The chain recombines TRBV7-9 with TRBJ2-1, with D perhaps matching TRBD1 or TRBD2 (6 bases each). The CDR3 length is 15 residues. Germline-derived CDR1 and CDR2 are SEHNR and FQNEAQ (reference sequence). V lost 3 bases and J 5 bases, leaving 14 bases between the germline ends. CDR3 in DNA: TGTGCCAGCAGCTTGTCGGGGGCTATCCACAATGAGCAGTTCTTC. Protein sequence: CASSLSGAIHNEQFF.

V and J are TRBV20-1 and TRBJ2-5; D gene unclear. CDR3 length: 12 amino acids. Trimming removed 2 bases at V and 4 bases at J, with 8 bases between. Germline CDR1 and CDR2: DFQATT and SNEGSKA (reference sequence). The CDR3 protein is CSARKAIETQYF. DNA of the CDR3: TGCAGTGCTAGAAAAGCGATAGAGACCCAGTACTTC.

The rearrangement links TRBV7-9 to TRBJ2-1; D may be TRBD2 (6 bases). The CDR3 runs to 16 residues. Trimming took off 5 bases at V and 4 bases at J, with 18 bases between the two ends. Germline CDR1 is SEHNR and CDR2 is FQNEAQ (reference sequence). DNA of the CDR3: TGTGCCAGCAGCCGCGGGGTTTGGGGAACTTACAATGAGCAGTTCTTC. Translated: CASSRGVWGTYNEQFF.

V is TRBV6-5 and J is TRBJ2-5; TRBD2 aligns across 8 bases. CDR1 and CDR2 (germline): MNHEY, SVGAGI. Trimming at V came to 0 bases and at J to 5 bases, leaving 14 bases not matched to a gene. This CDR3 has 18 amino acids. The CDR3 DNA sequence: TGTGCCAGCAGTTACTCGATAGGAGCGGGAGACGTGCAGGAGACCCAGTACTTC. It specifies CASSYSIGAGDVQETQYF.

This clonotype was counted only a few times. This CDR3 is CASSDPRFGGSNSPLHF. The CDR3 DNA sequence: TGTGCCAGCAGTGACCCCCGGTTCGGGGGGAGTAATTCACCCCTCCACTTT. V usage is TRBV25-1 and J usage is TRBJ1-6; D may be TRBD1 (5 bases). Trimming took off 3 bases at V and 6 bases at J, with 18 bases between the two ends. The CDR3 runs 17 residues. Germline V lookup: CDR1 MGHDK, CDR2 SYGVNS.

This clonotype was seen just once. The V gene is TRBV19, the J gene TRBJ1-2; the match to TRBD1 covers 9 bases. J lost 4 bases, V lost 8 bases, and 2 bases had no gene match. CDR1 is LNHDA and CDR2 is SQIVND in the germline V gene (reference sequence). The CDR3 totals 12 residues. The CDR3 coding sequence is TGTGCCAGTCAGGACAGGGGCTATGGCTACACCTTC. It codes for CASQDRGYGYTF.

V usage is TRBV7-2 and J usage is TRBJ2-5, with D hard to call. Germline V CDR1 and CDR2: SGHTA, FQGNSA. Between the trimmed V and J ends, which lost 5 bases and 5 bases, there was a span of 15 bases. The CDR3 spans 14 residues. This CDR3 is CASSPPPYGETQYF. CDR3 nucleotide sequence: TGTGCCAGCAGCCCGCCCCCTTACGGTGAGACCCAGTACTTC.

V and J are TRBV7-2 and TRBJ2-3; a possible D gene is TRBD2 (5 bases). Germline assignment: CDR1 SGHTA and CDR2 FQGNSA. V was trimmed by 1 base and J by 2 bases, leaving 13 bases between them. The CDR3 runs to 16 residues. CDR3 sequence reads: CASSLGASRNTDTQYF. The CDR3 region has the DNA TGTGCCAGCAGCTTAGGGGCTAGCCGAAACACAGATACGCAGTATTTT. Combining the CDR3 with reference TRBV7-2 and TRBJ2-3 gives the whole variable domain GAGVSQSPSNKVTEKGKDVELRCDPISGHTALYWYRQSLGQGLEFLIYFQGNSAPDKSGLPSDRFSAERTGGSVSTLTIQRTQQEDSAVYLCASSLGASRNTDTQYFGPGTRLTVL.

This sequence joins TRBV29-1 and TRBJ2-2; D is undetermined. Germline-derived CDR1 and CDR2 are SQVTM and ANQGSEA. Trimming cost V 2 bases and J 4 bases, with 5 bases left between them. The CDR3 is made up of 12 amino acids. CDR3 loop: CSVERFTGELFF. The CDR3 region has the DNA TGCAGCGTTGAACGGTTCACCGGGGAGCTGTTTTTT.

This chain links TRBV7-2 with TRBJ1-5, with unresolved D. Trimming stripped 5 bases from V and 8 bases from J, with 22 bases between. This CDR3 is 16 amino acids long. CDR1 and CDR2 (germline): SGHTA, FQGNSA. CDR3 in amino acids: CASSLHGEGDVEPQHF. DNA for the CDR3: TGTGCCAGCAGCCTTCACGGGGAAGGAGATGTAGAGCCCCAGCATTTT.

This clonotype was observed a few times. The gene calls are TRBV18 and TRBJ1-2; TRBD1 agrees at 9 bases. Germline V gene data show CDR1 as KGHSH and CDR2 as LQKENI. The CDR3 consists of 13 residues. V dropped 5 bases and J dropped 5; count of bases not matched to a gene: 3. The CDR3 loop is CASSTGGAYGYTF. The CDR3 DNA follows: TGTGCCAGCTCAACAGGGGGCGCTTATGGCTACACCTTC.

This clonotype was found a few times. This chain links TRBV5-4 with TRBJ2-5; D might be TRBD1 or TRBD2, each matching 6 bases. This CDR3 is built from 14 residues. The germline gives CDR1 SGHNT, CDR2 YYREEE (reference sequence). The ends were cut back, 3 bases at V and 3 bases at J, with 12 bases in the middle. DNA of the CDR3: TGTGCCAGCAGCTCCCGTAGGGGGGAAGAGACCCAGTACTTC. This sequence encodes CASSSRRGEETQYF.

This clonotype is labeled medium-sized. The chain is built from TRBV7-8 and TRBJ1-2; D remains ambiguous. The CDR3 contains 12 residues. The germline V gene has CDR1 SGHVS and CDR2 FQNEAQ. Trimming took off 1 base at V and 8 bases at J, with 8 bases between the two ends. CDR3 nucleotides: TGTGCCAGCAGCTTAGTCCATTCGGGCTACACCTTC. Its translation is CASSLVHSGYTF.

This clonotype has only a few counts. The CDR3: CASSLTGHYGYTF. The CDR3 region has the DNA TGTGCCAGCAGTTTAACAGGGCACTATGGCTACACCTTC. The chain uses TRBV27 and TRBJ1-2; D might be TRBD1 (6 bases). This CDR3 is built from 13 residues. Germline CDR1 reads MNHEY; CDR2 reads SMNVEV (reference sequence). Deletions cut 2 bases from V and 3 bases from J, with 7 bases between.

The table lists this clonotype with a few counts. The V gene is TRBV21-1, the J gene TRBJ1-2; the table's D call of TRBD1 was not tested on the DNA. TRBV21-1 is a listed pseudogene. CDR3 length equals 14 residues. The DNA for the CDR3 is TGTGCCAGCAGCAAAAGGGGACAAAACTATGGCTACACCTTC. Translated: CASSKRGQNYGYTF.

This clonotype was counted between two and nine times. The gene calls are TRBV5-6 and TRBJ1-2; the D is unclear. V was clipped by 0 bases and J by 9 bases, with 12 bases between them. The length of the CDR3 is 13 residues. CDR1 and CDR2 from the germline V gene are SGHDT and YYEEEE. The chain's CDR3 is CASSLDRLHRYTF. The CDR3 region has the DNA TGTGCCAGCAGCTTGGACAGACTTCATCGCTACACCTTC. Drawing the rest from reference TRBV5-6 and TRBJ1-2, the complete variable domain is DAGVTQSPTHLIKTRGQQVTLRCSPKSGHDTVSWYQQALGQGPQFIFQYYEEEERQRGNFPDRFSGHQFPNYSSELNVNALLLGDSALYLCASSLDRLHRYTFGSGTRLTVV.

A note on this clonotype: Sequence at one end of the junction differs from germline and may be a read error. The V and J genes are TRBV5-1 and TRBJ1-2; D unclear. The CDR3 is 14 amino acids. The germline gives CDR1 SGHRS, CDR2 YFSETQ. The DNA of the CDR3 is TGCGCCAGCAGCACCGACTCTCCTAAGTATGGCTACACCTTC. Protein: CASSTDSPKYGYTF. Combining the CDR3 with reference TRBV5-1 and TRBJ1-2 gives the whole variable domain KAGVTQTPRYLIKTRGQQVTLSCSPISGHRSVSWYQQTPGQGLQFLFEYFSETQRNKGNFPGRFSGRQFSNSRSEMNVSTLELGDSALYLCASSTDSPKYGYTFGSGTRLTVV.

The chain links TRBV10-3 to TRBJ1-5, with 11 bases fitting TRBD1. The CDR3 totals 16 residues. CDR1 is ENHRY and CDR2 is SYGVKD in the germline V gene. Trimming took 3 bases from V and 4 from J; bases not matched to a gene: 5. CDR3: CAISDGDRGGNQPQHF. The CDR3 nucleotides are TGTGCCATCAGTGATGGGGACAGGGGGGGAAATCAGCCCCAGCATTTT.

The rearrangement uses TRBV7-6 and TRBJ2-7, with 9 bases matching TRBD2. The germline gives CDR1 SGHVS, CDR2 FNYEAQ. CDR3 size: 16 residues. J gave up 7 bases and V 2 bases, and 12 bases lay outside the gene matches. CDR3 DNA: TGTGCCAGCAGCTTAATGGCCGGGACTAGCAATGAGGAGCAGTACTTC. Protein: CASSLMAGTSNEEQYF.

The chain has TRBV11-2 and TRBJ2-1; 11 nucleotides line up with TRBD1. V lost 6 bases to trimming and J lost 7 bases; unmatched junction nucleotides: 11. CDR1 and CDR2 (germline): SGHAT, FQNNGV. The CDR3 is 16 amino acids. The CDR3 sequence: CASSSRTGGSRNEQFF. As DNA, the CDR3 is TGTGCCAGCAGTTCCCGGACAGGGGGCTCGCGGAATGAGCAGTTCTTC. Combining the CDR3 with reference TRBV11-2 and TRBJ2-1 gives the whole variable domain EAGVAQSPRYKIIEKRQSVAFWCNPISGHATLYWYQQILGQGPKLLIQFQNNGVVDDSQLPKDRFSAERLKGVDSTLKIQPAKLEDSAVYLCASSSRTGGSRNEQFFGPGTRLTVL.

The chain combines TRBV18 with TRBJ2-7; the D is unclear. The germline gives CDR1 KGHSH, CDR2 LQKENI. With 8 bases removed from V and 5 bases from J, the gap between germline ends came to 10 bases. The CDR3 has 11 residues. CDR3: CASSKGNEQYF. The CDR3 region has the DNA TGTGCCAGCAGTAAGGGTAACGAGCAGTACTTC.

This chain joins TRBV20-1 and TRBJ2-1, with 11 bases that match TRBD2. This CDR3 has 17 amino acids. The V and J ends lost 6 bases and 3 bases, in that order; junction bases with no gene match: 13. Germline CDR1 DFQATT, CDR2 SNEGSKA (reference sequence). The DNA of the CDR3 is TGCAGTGCCACCGGCGACACACTAGCGGGAGACTACAATGAGCAGTTCTTC. This sequence encodes CSATGDTLAGDYNEQFF.

This clonotype has just a few counts. The chain uses TRBV20-1 and TRBJ1-2; perhaps TRBD1 as D (5 bases). Germline lookup yields CDR1 DFQATT and CDR2 SNEGSKA (reference sequence). The CDR3 totals 12 residues. Trimming shortened V by 6 bases and J by 4 bases, and 12 bases separated the two germline ends. The CDR3 loop reads CSAAGVAYGYTF. Here the CDR3 DNA reads TGCAGTGCCGCGGGGGTTGCCTATGGCTACACCTTC.

The V and J genes are TRBV7-2 and TRBJ2-5; D may correspond to TRBD1 or TRBD2 (5 bases each). In germline, CDR1 is SGHTA, CDR2 FQGNSA. Trimming removed 1 base from V and 5 bases from J, with 17 bases in between. The CDR3 covers 16 residues. In DNA, the CDR3 is TGTGCCAGCAGCTTAGTATCGGGACCGAAACAGGAGACCCAGTACTTC. It encodes CASSLVSGPKQETQYF.

The chain couples TRBV20-1 to TRBJ2-3, with 7 bases fitting TRBD2. Germline V CDR1 and CDR2: DFQATT, SNEGSKA (reference sequence). The CDR3 has 15 residues. With V trimmed by 0 bases and J by 7 bases, 10 bases remained unmatched. In nucleotides, the CDR3 is TGCAGTGCTAGAGATCCGGGGGAGGGTACAAATACGCAGTATTTT. This codes for CSARDPGEGTNTQYF.